Sequencing of this TCR beta chain was carried out in a study of tumor and adjacent non-tumor tissue in lung cancer. No cell sorting was done before RNA was extracted from the tissue. CDR1 and CDR2 (germline): SQVTM, ANQGSEA. V was pared by 7 bases and J by 10 bases, with 25 bases between. There are 14 residues in the CDR3. The library came from three nested PCR rounds adapted from ARM-PCR protocols. Each CDR3 protein gets one entry after TCRdb re-called the multiplex PCR reads with MiXCR. The data show approximately 75,000 distinct CDR3 sequences, roughly 80% seen once. The origin of this receptor is a woman between 45 and 65 years old with non-small cell lung cancer. Sequencing was performed on lung tumor tissue. The chain is built from TRBV29-1 and TRBJ1-2, with TRBD1 as a possible D gene (5 bases). The CDR3, as DNA: TGCAGCGCCTCGGTCATGGAGGGGATGGAAGACTACACCTTC. This sequence encodes CSASVMEGMEDYTF.